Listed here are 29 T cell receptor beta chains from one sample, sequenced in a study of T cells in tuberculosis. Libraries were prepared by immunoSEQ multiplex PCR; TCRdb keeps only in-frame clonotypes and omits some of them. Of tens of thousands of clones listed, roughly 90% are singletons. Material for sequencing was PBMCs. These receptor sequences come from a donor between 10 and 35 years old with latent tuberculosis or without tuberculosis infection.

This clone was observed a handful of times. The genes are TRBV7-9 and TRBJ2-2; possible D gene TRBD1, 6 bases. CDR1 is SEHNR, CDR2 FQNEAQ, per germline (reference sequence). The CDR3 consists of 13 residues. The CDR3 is CAVPGQNTGELFF. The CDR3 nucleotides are TGTGCTGTGCCGGGACAAAACACCGGGGAGCTGTTTTTT. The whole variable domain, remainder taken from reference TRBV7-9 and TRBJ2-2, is DTGVSQNPRHKITKRGQNVTFRCDPISEHNRLYWYRQTLGQGPEFLTYFQNEAQLEKSRLLSDRFSAERPKGSFSTLEIQRTEQGDSAMYLCAVPGQNTGELFFGEGSRLTVL.

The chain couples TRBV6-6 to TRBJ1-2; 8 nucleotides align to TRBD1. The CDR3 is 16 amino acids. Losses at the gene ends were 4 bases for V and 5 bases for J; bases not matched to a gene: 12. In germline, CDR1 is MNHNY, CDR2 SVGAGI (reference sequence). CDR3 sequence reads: CASSLRPQGEKYGYTF. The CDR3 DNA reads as TGTGCCAGCAGTTTGCGACCACAGGGGGAGAAATATGGCTACACCTTC.

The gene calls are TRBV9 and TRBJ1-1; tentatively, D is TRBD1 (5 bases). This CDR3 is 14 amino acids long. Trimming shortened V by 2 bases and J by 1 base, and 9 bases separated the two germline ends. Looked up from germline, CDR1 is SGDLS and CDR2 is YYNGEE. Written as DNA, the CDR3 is TGTGCCAGCAGCGTGGTAGGGGCGAACACTGAAGCTTTCTTT. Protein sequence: CASSVVGANTEAFF.

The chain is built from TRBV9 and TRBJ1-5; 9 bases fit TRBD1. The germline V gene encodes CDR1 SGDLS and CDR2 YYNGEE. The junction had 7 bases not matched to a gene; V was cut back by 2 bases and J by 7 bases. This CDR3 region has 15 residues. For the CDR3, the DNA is TGTGCCAGCAGCGTTACAGGGGGCGGAGGGCAGCCCCAGCATTTT. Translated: CASSVTGGGGQPQHF.

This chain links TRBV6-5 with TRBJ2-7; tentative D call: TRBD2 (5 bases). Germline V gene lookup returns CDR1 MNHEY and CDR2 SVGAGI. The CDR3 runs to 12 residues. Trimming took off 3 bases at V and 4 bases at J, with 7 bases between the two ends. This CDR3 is CASSYAGYEQYF. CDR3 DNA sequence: TGTGCCAGCAGTTATGCGGGTTACGAGCAGTACTTC.

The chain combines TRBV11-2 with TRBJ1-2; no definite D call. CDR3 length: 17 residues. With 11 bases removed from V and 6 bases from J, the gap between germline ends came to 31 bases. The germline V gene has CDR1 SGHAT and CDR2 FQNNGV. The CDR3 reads CASHPINYPVERDGYTF. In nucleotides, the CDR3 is TGTGCCTCCCACCCGATAAATTACCCGGTAGAGAGGGATGGCTACACCTTC.

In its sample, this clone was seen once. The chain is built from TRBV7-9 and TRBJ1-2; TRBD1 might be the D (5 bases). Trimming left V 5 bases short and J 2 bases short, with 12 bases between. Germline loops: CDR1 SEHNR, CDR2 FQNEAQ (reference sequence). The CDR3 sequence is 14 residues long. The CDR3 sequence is CASSPGGWNYGYTF. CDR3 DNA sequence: TGTGCCAGCAGCCCCGGGGGGTGGAACTATGGCTACACCTTC.

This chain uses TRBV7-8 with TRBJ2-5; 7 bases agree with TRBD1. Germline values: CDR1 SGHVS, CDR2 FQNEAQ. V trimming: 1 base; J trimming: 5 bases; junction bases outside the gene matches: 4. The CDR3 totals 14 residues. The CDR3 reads CASSLVGGGETQYF. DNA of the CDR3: TGTGCCAGCAGCTTAGTAGGGGGCGGCGAGACCCAGTACTTC.

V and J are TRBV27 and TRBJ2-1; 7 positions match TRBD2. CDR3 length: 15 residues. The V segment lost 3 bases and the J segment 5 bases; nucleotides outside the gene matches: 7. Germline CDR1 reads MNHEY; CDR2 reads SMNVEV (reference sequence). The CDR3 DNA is TGTGCCAGCAGTTTTTCCGGGAGCGGGGACAATGAGCAGTTCTTC. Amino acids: CASSFSGSGDNEQFF.

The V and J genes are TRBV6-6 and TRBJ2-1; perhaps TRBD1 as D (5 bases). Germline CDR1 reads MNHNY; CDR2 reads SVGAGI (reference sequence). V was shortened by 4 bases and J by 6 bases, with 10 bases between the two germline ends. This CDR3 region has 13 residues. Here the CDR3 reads CASSLTEPNEQFF. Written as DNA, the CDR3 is TGTGCCAGCAGTTTGACAGAGCCCAATGAGCAGTTCTTC.

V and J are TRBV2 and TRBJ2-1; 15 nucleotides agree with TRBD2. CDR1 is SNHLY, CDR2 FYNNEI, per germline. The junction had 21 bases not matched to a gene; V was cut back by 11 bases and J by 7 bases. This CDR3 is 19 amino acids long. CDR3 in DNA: TGTGCCCTCACCGCCGGGACAGGGACTAGCGGGAGGACTTGGAATGAGCAGTTCTTC. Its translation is CALTAGTGTSGRTWNEQFF. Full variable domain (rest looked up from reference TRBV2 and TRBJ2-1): EPEVTQTPSHQVTQMGQEVILRCVPISNHLYFYWYRQILGQKVEFLVSFYNNEISEKSEIFDDQFSVERPDGSNFTLKIRSTKLEDSAMYFCALTAGTGTSGRTWNEQFFGPGTRLTVL.

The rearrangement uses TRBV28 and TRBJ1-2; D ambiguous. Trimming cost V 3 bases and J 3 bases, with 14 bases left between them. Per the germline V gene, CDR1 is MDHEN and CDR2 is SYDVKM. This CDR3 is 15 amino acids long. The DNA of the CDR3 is TGTGCCAGCAGTTTCCGCCGGGATTTGGACTATGGCTACACCTTC. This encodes CASSFRRDLDYGYTF.

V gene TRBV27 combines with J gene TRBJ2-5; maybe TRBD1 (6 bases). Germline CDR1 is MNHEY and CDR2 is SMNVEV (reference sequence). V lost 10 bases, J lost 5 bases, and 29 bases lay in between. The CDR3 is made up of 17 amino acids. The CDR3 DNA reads TGTGCCACCCGCACAACTCTTCAGGGGACCCCAAGGGAGACCCAGTACTTC. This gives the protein CATRTTLQGTPRETQYF.

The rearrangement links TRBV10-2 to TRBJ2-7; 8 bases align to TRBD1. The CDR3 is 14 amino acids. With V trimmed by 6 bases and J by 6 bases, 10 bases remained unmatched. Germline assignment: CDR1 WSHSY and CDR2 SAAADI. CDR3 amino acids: CASSAGTGSSEQYF. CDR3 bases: TGCGCCAGCAGCGCCGGGACAGGATCTAGCGAGCAGTACTTC.

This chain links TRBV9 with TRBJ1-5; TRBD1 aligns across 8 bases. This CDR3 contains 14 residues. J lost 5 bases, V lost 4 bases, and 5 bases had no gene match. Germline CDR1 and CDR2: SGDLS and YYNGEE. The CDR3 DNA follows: TGTGCCAGCAGCCCGACAGGGGTTGATCAGCCCCAGCATTTT. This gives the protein CASSPTGVDQPQHF.

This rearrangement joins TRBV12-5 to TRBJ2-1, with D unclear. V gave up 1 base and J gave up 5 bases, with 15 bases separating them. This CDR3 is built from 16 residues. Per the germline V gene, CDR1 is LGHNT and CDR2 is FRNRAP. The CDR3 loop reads CASGLDSPPYDNEQFF. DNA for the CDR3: TGTGCTAGTGGTTTGGATTCCCCGCCCTATGACAATGAGCAGTTCTTC.

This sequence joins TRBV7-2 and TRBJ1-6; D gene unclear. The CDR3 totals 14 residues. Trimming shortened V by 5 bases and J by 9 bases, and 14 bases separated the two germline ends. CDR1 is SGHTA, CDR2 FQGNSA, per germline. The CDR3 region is CASSPGMEGSPLHF. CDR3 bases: TGTGCCAGCAGCCCGGGAATGGAGGGTTCACCCCTCCACTTT.

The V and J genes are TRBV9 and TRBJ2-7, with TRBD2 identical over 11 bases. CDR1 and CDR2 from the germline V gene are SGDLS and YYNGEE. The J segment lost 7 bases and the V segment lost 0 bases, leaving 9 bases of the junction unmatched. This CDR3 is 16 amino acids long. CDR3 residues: CASSVGLAGGPREQYF. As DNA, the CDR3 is TGTGCCAGCAGCGTAGGGTTAGCGGGAGGGCCAAGGGAGCAGTACTTC.

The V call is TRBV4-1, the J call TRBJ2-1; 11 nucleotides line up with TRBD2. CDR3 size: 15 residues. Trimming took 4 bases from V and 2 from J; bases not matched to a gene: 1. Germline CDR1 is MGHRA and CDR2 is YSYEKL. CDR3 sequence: CASSRSGRAYNEQFF. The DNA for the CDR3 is TGCGCCAGCAGCCGTAGCGGGAGGGCCTACAATGAGCAGTTCTTC.

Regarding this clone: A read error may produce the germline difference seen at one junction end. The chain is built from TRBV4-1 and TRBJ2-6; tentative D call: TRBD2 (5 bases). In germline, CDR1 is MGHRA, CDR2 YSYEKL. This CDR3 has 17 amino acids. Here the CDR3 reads CASSRGKARSGTNVLTF. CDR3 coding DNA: TGCGCCAGCAGCCGAGGGAAGGCGCGCTCTGGGACCAACGTCCTGACTTTC.

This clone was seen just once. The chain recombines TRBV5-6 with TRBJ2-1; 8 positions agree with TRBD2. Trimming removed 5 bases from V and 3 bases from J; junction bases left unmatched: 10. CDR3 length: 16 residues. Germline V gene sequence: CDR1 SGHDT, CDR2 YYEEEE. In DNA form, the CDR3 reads TGTGCCAGCAGGAGGCACGGGAGGGCCGTCTACAATGAGCAGTTCTTC. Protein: CASRRHGRAVYNEQFF.

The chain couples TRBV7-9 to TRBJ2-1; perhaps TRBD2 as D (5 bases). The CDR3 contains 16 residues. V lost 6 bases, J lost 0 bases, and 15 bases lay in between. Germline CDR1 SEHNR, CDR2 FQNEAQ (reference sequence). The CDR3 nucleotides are TGTGCCAGCAGTCAAGAGACTATACCCTCCTACAATGAGCAGTTCTTC. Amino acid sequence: CASSQETIPSYNEQFF.

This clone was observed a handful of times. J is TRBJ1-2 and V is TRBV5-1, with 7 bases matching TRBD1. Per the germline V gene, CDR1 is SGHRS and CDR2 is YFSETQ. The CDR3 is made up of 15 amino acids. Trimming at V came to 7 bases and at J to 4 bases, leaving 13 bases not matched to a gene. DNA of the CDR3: TGCGCCAGCCGCGGCGGACAGACAGGGCCCTATGGCTACACCTTC. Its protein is CASRGGQTGPYGYTF.

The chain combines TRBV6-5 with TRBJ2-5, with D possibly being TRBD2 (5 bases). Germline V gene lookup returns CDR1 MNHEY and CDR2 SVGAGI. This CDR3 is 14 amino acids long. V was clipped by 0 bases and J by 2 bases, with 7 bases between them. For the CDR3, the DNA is TGTGCCAGCAGTTACTCGGGGAGTCAAGAGACCCAGTACTTC. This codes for CASSYSGSQETQYF.

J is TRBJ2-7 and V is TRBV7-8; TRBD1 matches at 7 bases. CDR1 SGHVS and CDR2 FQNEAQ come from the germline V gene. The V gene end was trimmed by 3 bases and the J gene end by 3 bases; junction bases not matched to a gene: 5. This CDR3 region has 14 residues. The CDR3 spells CASSFPGQSYEQYF. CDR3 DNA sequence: TGTGCCAGCAGCTTCCCGGGACAGAGCTACGAGCAGTACTTC.

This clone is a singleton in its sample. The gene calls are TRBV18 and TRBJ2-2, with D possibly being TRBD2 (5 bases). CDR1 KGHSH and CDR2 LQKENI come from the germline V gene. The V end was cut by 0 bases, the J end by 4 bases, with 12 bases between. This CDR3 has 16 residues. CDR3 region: CASSPPERVPTGELFF. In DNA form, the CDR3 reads TGTGCCAGCTCACCACCGGAGAGGGTCCCCACCGGGGAGCTGTTTTTT.

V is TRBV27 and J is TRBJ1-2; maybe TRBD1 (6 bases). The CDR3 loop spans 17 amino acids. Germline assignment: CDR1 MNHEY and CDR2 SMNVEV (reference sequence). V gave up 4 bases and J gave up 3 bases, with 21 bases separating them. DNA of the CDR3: TGTGCCAGCAGTTCCCTGGGGTCAGGGGCGCGATACTATGGCTACACCTTC. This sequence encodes CASSSLGSGARYYGYTF.

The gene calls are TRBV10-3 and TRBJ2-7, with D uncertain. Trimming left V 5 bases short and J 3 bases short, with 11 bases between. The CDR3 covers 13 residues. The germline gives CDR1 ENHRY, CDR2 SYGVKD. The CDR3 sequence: CAISPTTVYEQYF. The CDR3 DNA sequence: TGTGCCATCAGTCCGACAACGGTCTACGAGCAGTACTTC.

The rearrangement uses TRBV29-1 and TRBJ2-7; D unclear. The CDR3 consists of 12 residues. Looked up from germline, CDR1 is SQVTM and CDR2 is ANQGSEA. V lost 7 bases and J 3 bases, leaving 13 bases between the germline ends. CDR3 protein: CSALGLNYEQYF. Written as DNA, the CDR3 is TGCAGCGCCCTCGGTCTAAACTACGAGCAGTACTTC.